This T cell receptor (beta chain) was identified in a study of T cell repertoires in cytomegalovirus infection. TCRdb reanalysed the reads using MiXCR and keeps one entry per CDR3 protein. This table has hundreds of thousands of distinct CDR3 sequences, about 33% appearing once. The germline V and J ends were trimmed by 4 bases and 4 bases, with 20 bases remaining between them. CDR1 and CDR2 from the germline V gene are LNHDA and SQIVND (reference sequence). The CDR3 is made up of 17 amino acids. In this sample, this clonotype turned up a few times. Its antigen is undetermined. The sequence was obtained from a human donor in good health (CMV status not recorded). Some clones in this sample may be carry-over from other donors' samples. The chain carries TRBV19 and TRBJ2-1, with D maybe TRBD2 (6 bases). The sequences come from cultured CD8+ T cells from PBMCs, collected from culture after CMV antigen stimulation. CDR3: CASSTTLRSGGYNEQFF. In DNA form, the CDR3 reads TGTGCCAGTAGTACCACACTGCGGTCTGGGGGGTACAATGAGCAGTTCTTC.